This TCR beta chain is drawn from a study of PD-1 blockade in classical Hodgkin lymphoma. Sequencing was performed with immunoSEQ multiplex PCR; in TCRdb, only in-frame clones are kept and a portion is missing. The repertoire has about 3,300 clones, 84% of them found once; the top ten carry 2.6%. CDR1 is SGHRS and CDR2 is YFSETQ in the germline V gene. The V gene end was trimmed by 0 bases and the J gene end by 5 bases; junction bases not matched to a gene: 6. CDR3 length equals 15 residues. Documented time point: newly diagnosed, previously untreated cHL patient sample. By magnetic negative selection, CD4+ T cells were purified from thawed PBMCs.

The chain carries TRBV5-1 and TRBJ2-7, with 9 bases identical to TRBD2. The sequence was obtained from a human donor with classical Hodgkin lymphoma. Source material: CD4+ T cells from blood. The CDR3 DNA is TGCGCCAGCAGCTTGGTTAGCGGGAGCGCCCACGAGCAGTACTTC. Encoded protein: CASSLVSGSAHEQYF.